The 6 T cell receptor beta chains below come from one sample, sequenced in a study of OX40 agonist ivuxolimab in advanced cancers. This table comes from immunoSEQ multiplex PCR, and its TCRdb copy is limited to in-frame clones, with some not included. The repertoire has more than 65,000 clones, 85% of them found once; the top ten carry about 0.83%. The input for sequencing was CD4+ or CD8+ T cells sorted from blood, taken in a trial of the OX40 agonist ivuxolimab. These receptors were obtained from an adult with an advanced solid tumor such as melanoma, head and neck, liver or kidney cancer.

V is TRBV9 and J is TRBJ2-1, with D possibly being TRBD1 (6 bases). The germline gives CDR1 SGDLS, CDR2 YYNGEE. The CDR3 runs to 16 residues. V shed 1 base and J shed 4 bases, with 15 bases lying between them. The CDR3 region has the DNA TGTGCCAGCAGCGTAAGTGAAGGGGGAAAGTACAATGAGCAGTTCTTC. Its translation is CASSVSEGGKYNEQFF. The whole variable domain, remainder taken from reference TRBV9 and TRBJ2-1, is DSGVTQTPKHLITATGQRVTLRCSPRSGDLSVYWYQQSLDQGLQFLIQYYNGEERAKGNILERFSAQQFPDLHSELNLSSLELGDSALYFCASSVSEGGKYNEQFFGPGTRLTVL.

This clone was recorded once. The chain joins TRBV4-2 to TRBJ1-2, with TRBD1 matching 8 bases. J lost 6 bases, V lost 4 bases, and 4 bases had no gene match. The CDR3 loop spans 13 amino acids. Germline CDR1 LGHNA, CDR2 YNFKEQ. DNA of the CDR3: TGTGCCAGCAGCCTTCGACAGGGGCATGGCTACACCTTC. Translating gives CASSLRQGHGYTF.

V gene TRBV6-1 combines with J gene TRBJ2-5; TRBD2 matches 13 bases. Germline CDR1 is MNHNS and CDR2 is SASEGT. This CDR3 spans 15 amino acids. The V and J ends lost 5 bases and 2 bases, in that order; junction bases with no gene match: 2. Here the CDR3 DNA reads TGTGCCAGCAGTTGGACTAGCGGGGGTCAAGAGACCCAGTACTTC. It encodes CASSWTSGGQETQYF.

V usage is TRBV19 and J usage is TRBJ2-2; 9 bases agree with TRBD2. The CDR3 spans 14 residues. CDR1 and CDR2 (germline): LNHDA, SQIVND (reference sequence). V was pared by 4 bases and J by 6 bases, with 3 bases of the junction left unmatched. Here the CDR3 reads CASSNLAGPGELFF. CDR3 bases: TGTGCCAGTAGTAACCTAGCGGGACCCGGGGAGCTGTTTTTT.

This sequence joins TRBV4-1 and TRBJ1-4; no reliable D call. V lost 8 bases and J 5 bases, leaving 15 bases between the germline ends. Germline CDR1 reads MGHRA; CDR2 reads YSYEKL. The CDR3 consists of 14 residues. The DNA of the CDR3 is TGCGCCAGCCAGAGGACCGCCTACAATGAAAAACTGTTTTTT. Encoded protein: CASQRTAYNEKLFF.

Of note for this clone: The same CDR3 can be traced to other DNA sequences in this sample. The CDR3 protein is CASSLEALLGEQYF. CDR3 DNA: TGTGCCAGCAGCTTGGAAGCCCTGCTGGGAGAGCAGTACTTC. The rearrangement joins TRBV7-2 to TRBJ2-7; D remains ambiguous. The CDR3 runs to 14 residues. With 3 bases removed from V and 7 bases from J, the gap between germline ends came to 16 bases. In germline, CDR1 is SGHTA, CDR2 FQGNSA.